Listed below are T cell receptor beta chains from one sample, sequenced in a study of cytomegalovirus exposure and HLA in healthy donors. Produced via immunoSEQ multiplex PCR; TCRdb's table is partial and in-frame only. Among about 110,000 clones listed, nearly 97% were seen once. The source material was PBMCs. These receptors were obtained from a woman under 30 in good health and CMV-seronegative. CDR3s include the opening cysteine and the closing phenylalanine or tryptophan. The order of the fields is clone size, V gene, J gene, D gene, CDR3 DNA, CDR3 protein. A D gene is named only where the DNA matches it firmly. Clone sizes are given selectively: once, few, many, or a class where the clone is expanded.

-	TRBV10-1	TRBJ2-5	TRBD2	TGCGCCAGCAGCGGAGGTGCTAGCGGGGGGGCCGAAGAGACCCAGTACTTC	CASSGGASGGAEETQYF
-	TRBV27	TRBJ2-5	-	TGTGCCAGCAGTCTTACCCGCGGGTACATCCAAGAGACCCAGTACTTC	CASSLTRGYIQETQYF
-	TRBV27	TRBJ2-7	-	TGTGCCAGCAGTTTATTCACAGCCACCCCGTCCTACGAGCAGTACTTC	CASSLFTATPSYEQYF
-	TRBV5-1	TRBJ2-3	TRBD2	TGCGCCAGCAGCTTGATAGCGGGGGTAATAGATACGCAGTATTTT	CASSLIAGVIDTQYF
-	TRBV5-5	TRBJ1-6	-	TGTGCCAGCAGCTCTCCACCGACCTCGGGGAATTCACCCCTCCACTTT	CASSSPPTSGNSPLHF
-	TRBV9	TRBJ1-3	-	TGTGCCAGCAGCGGGGGCCCAACATGGGGCCGAAGCTCTGGAAACACCATATATTTT	CASSGGPTWGRSSGNTIYF
-	TRBV27	TRBJ2-7	-	TGTGCCAGCAGACTCGCCCCAATTTACGAGCAGTACTTC	CASRLAPIYEQYF
-	TRBV9	TRBJ2-1	-	TGTGCCAGCAGCGTTTCGGGGGGCTCGAAGAAGCAGTTCTTC	CASSVSGGSKKQFF
once	TRBV27	TRBJ2-7	TRBD1	TGTGCCAGCGGAAAAAACAGGGGCTACGAGCAGTACTTC	CASGKNRGYEQYF
-	TRBV28	TRBJ2-2	-	TGTGCCAGCAGGGTACAGGGATTTACCGGGGAGCTGTTTTTT	CASRVQGFTGELFF
-	TRBV4-3	TRBJ1-1	-	TGCGCCAGCAGCCAGGACCGACAGGCCCAGCCCGAAGCTTTCTTT	CASSQDRQAQPEAFF
once	TRBV6-6	TRBJ1-2	TRBD1	TGTGCCAGCAGTTACTCGGGGACAGGAGCTAACTATGGCTACACCTTC	CASSYSGTGANYGYTF
-	TRBV30	TRBJ2-3	TRBD2	TGTGCCTGGAGTGTAGGGCTAGCGGGGGGCCCAGATACGCAGTATTTT	CAWSVGLAGGPDTQYF
-	TRBV28	TRBJ1-5	-	TGTGCCAGCAGTCTCACGGGGCAGCCCCAGCATTTT	CASSLTGQPQHF
-	TRBV27	TRBJ2-7	-	TGTGCCAGCAGCCCAAGGACAGAGACCTACGAGCAGTACTTC	CASSPRTETYEQYF
-	TRBV7-2	TRBJ2-7	TRBD1	TGTGCCAGCAGCCAGCGGTCCGGGACAGGCCTCGTCCCGCCTTACGAGCAGTACTTC	CASSQRSGTGLVPPYEQYF
-	TRBV7-9	TRBJ2-2	TRBD2	TGTGCCAGCAGCCGATTGCGGGCTAGCGGGGGCCTTAGGACCGGGGAGCTGTTTTTT	CASSRLRASGGLRTGELFF
-	TRBV28	TRBJ2-7	-	TGTGCCAGCAGTTCCCTAGGCGAGGCTAGCTCCTACGAGCAGTACTTC	CASSSLGEASSYEQYF
-	TRBV7-7	TRBJ2-5	-	TGTGCCAGCAGCTTATACCCAGGGGAGACCCAGTACTTC	CASSLYPGETQYF
-	TRBV5-1	TRBJ2-3	TRBD2	TGCGCCAGCAGCTACCGACTAGCGGACACAGATACGCAGTATTTT	CASSYRLADTDTQYF
-	TRBV7-6	TRBJ1-1	-	TGTGCCAGCAGCTTAGTCGGTACAGGGCGAGGGAAAGGGACAGAAGCTTTCTTT	CASSLVGTGRGKGTEAFF
once	TRBV6-5	TRBJ1-2	TRBD1	TGTGCCAGCAGGACAGGGGCGCATCGAAACTATGGCTACACCTTC	CASRTGAHRNYGYTF
-	TRBV21-1	TRBJ2-7	-	TGTGCCAGCAGCAATCCAACGGAGTACGAGCAGTACTTC	CASSNPTEYEQYF
-	TRBV5-6	TRBJ1-1	-	TGTGCCAGCAGCTTGGGCCGGAGGAACACTGAAGCTTTCTTT	CASSLGRRNTEAFF
-	TRBV5-1	TRBJ1-2	-	TGCGCCAGCAGCTTGGGGTCTGGGGGGGCAGGAACCCCTGGCTACACCTTC	CASSLGSGGAGTPGYTF
-	TRBV18	TRBJ2-2	-	TGTGCCAGCTCACCACGGCTCACCGGGGAGCTGTTTTTT	CASSPRLTGELFF
once	TRBV2	TRBJ1-1	-	TGTGCCAGCAGTAGGAGGGGCAAAATAAGAGGAGCTTTCTTT	CASSRRGKIRGAFF
-	TRBV7-2	TRBJ2-5	-	TGTGCCAGCAGCTTAGGATTCCGGGAGACCCAGTACTTC	CASSLGFRETQYF
-	TRBV28	TRBJ2-3	TRBD2	TGTGCCAGCAGTTTATGGACGGGACTAGCGGGGTCAGATACGCAGTATTTT	CASSLWTGLAGSDTQYF
once	TRBV7-8	TRBJ2-1	TRBD2	TGTGCCAGCAGTTCCATTCGACTAGCGTCCCCTCTCAATGAGCAGTTCTTC	CASSSIRLASPLNEQFF
-	TRBV19	TRBJ1-2	-	TGTGCCAGTAGTATAATACAAGTTGCTAACTATGGCTACACCTTC	CASSIIQVANYGYTF
-	TRBV2	TRBJ2-1	TRBD2	TGTGCCAGCAGTGACTGGCTAGCGGGGGGTGAGCAGTTCTTC	CASSDWLAGGEQFF
-	TRBV27	TRBJ2-1	TRBD2	TGTGCCAGCAGTTTAGGGCTAGCGGGGGGTCCCTACAATGAGCAGTTCTTC	CASSLGLAGGPYNEQFF
-	TRBV6-1	TRBJ2-4	-	TGTGCCAGCAGGCCGGACTCCCCTAACATTCAGTACTTC	CASRPDSPNIQYF
-	TRBV28	TRBJ1-2	-	TGTGCCAGCACTTTCCGACGTGGGGACTCCGGGGGCTACACCTTC	CASTFRRGDSGGYTF
-	TRBV19	TRBJ2-7	-	TGTGCCAGTACCGCGGCCGGGACGGGGGTTTATGAGCAGTACTTC	CASTAAGTGVYEQYF
-	TRBV16	TRBJ1-5	-	TGTGCCAGCAGTCGCGGGACTTCTGGCAATCAGCCCCAGCATTTT	CASSRGTSGNQPQHF
-	TRBV5-6	TRBJ1-5	-	TGTGCCAGCAGCTTGGGAGCGTTTCAGCCCCAGCATTTT	CASSLGAFQPQHF
-	TRBV6-6	TRBJ1-2	TRBD1	TGTGCCAGCAGTAAACAGGGGGGCGCGGACTATGGCTACACCTTC	CASSKQGGADYGYTF
-	TRBV28	TRBJ2-7	-	TGTGCCAGCAGTTTATGGGCCGGGACTCTCCCCTACGAGCAGTACTTC	CASSLWAGTLPYEQYF
-	TRBV18	TRBJ1-3	-	TGTGCCAGCTCAACAACAGGGAAGGCTGGAAACACCATATATTTT	CASSTTGKAGNTIYF
-	TRBV7-9	TRBJ2-3	-	TGTGCCAGCAGCCTATCTAGTGTTCAAGCTGGCACAGATACGCAGTATTTT	CASSLSSVQAGTDTQYF
-	TRBV7-8	TRBJ1-1	-	TGTGCCAGCAGCTTAGGTGGGGGGGCGGGAATGAACACTGAAGCTTTCTTT	CASSLGGGAGMNTEAFF
-	TRBV5-1	TRBJ1-4	TRBD1	TGCGCCAGCAGCTTGGCGCAGGGGGCAGTGATGGCTAATGAAAAACTGTTTTTT	CASSLAQGAVMANEKLFF
-	TRBV5-4	TRBJ1-1	TRBD1	TGTGCCAGCAGCTTGGGGGGACAGAGTACTTTCTTT	CASSLGGQSTFF
-	TRBV19	TRBJ1-1	-	TGTGCCAGTAGTCCGGCCGGCGGGCCTGAAGCTTTCTTT	CASSPAGGPEAFF
-	TRBV5-1	TRBJ1-2	-	TGCGCCAGCAGCTACGAAGCACAGCCATACCCCCGGGAAGGCTACACCTTC	CASSYEAQPYPREGYTF
-	TRBV5-5	TRBJ2-1	-	TGTGCCAGCAGCTTGGCGTCAGGGGACTACAATGAGCAGTTCTTC	CASSLASGDYNEQFF
-	TRBV2	TRBJ1-3	TRBD1	TGTGCCAGCAGTGAGTACAGGGGTGACGGAAACACCATATATTTT	CASSEYRGDGNTIYF
-	TRBV5-5	TRBJ2-1	-	TGTGCCAGCAGCTTCGGTCTAGCCAACAATGAGCAGTTCTTC	CASSFGLANNEQFF
-	TRBV7-6	TRBJ2-4	TRBD2	TGTGCCAGCAGCCCCGGGACTAGCGGACTAGCCAAAAACATTCAGTACTTC	CASSPGTSGLAKNIQYF
-	TRBV14	TRBJ1-2	-	TGTGCCAGCAGCCATGTCAGGGGAGATGGCTACACCTTC	CASSHVRGDGYTF
-	TRBV13	TRBJ2-5	-	TGTGCCAGCAGCCTCCGGACTTTTCAAGAGACCCAGTACTTC	CASSLRTFQETQYF
-	TRBV5-4	TRBJ1-2	TRBD1	TGTGCCAGCAGCCCTCGGGAGGGGGCGGGGGGCTACACCTTC	CASSPREGAGGYTF
-	TRBV5-1	TRBJ2-3	-	TGCGCCAGCAGCCCATCCTTTAGAGATACGCAGTATTTT	CASSPSFRDTQYF